The rows below give T cell receptor beta chains drawn from one sample of a study of cytomegalovirus exposure and HLA in healthy donors. This table comes from immunoSEQ multiplex PCR, and its TCRdb copy is limited to in-frame clones, with some not included. This repertoire includes over 65,000 clones. Source material: PBMCs. Source of these receptors: a young man in good health and CMV-seronegative. The conserved cysteine and the conserved F or W are not part of the CDR3 here.

v_call | cdr3_aa
TRBV7-2 | ASSMNEGHTDTQY
TRBV6-5 | ASALWQGSYEQY
TRBV2 | ASRQLAGGYNEQF
TRBV27 | ASSRGQETQY
TRBV29-1 | SVDRGQGDKRGYT
TRBV9 | ASSVVGDSYYGYT
TRBV11-2 | ASSLDRDVAF
TRBV10-3 | AITRSPGQDIYEQY
TRBV10-2 | ASSKRVGTDIRAHLYEQY
TRBV13 | ASSPSGSFETQY
TRBV7-3 | ASSLFGWASGRETQY
TRBV4-2 | ASSRSRGTVPYEQY
TRBV27 | ASTRQGGASYEQY
TRBV27 | ASSLEGRDEQF
TRBV19 | ASSIWGTGDQPQH
TRBV19 | ASSLGLTEAF
TRBV30 | AWSVLTGELF
TRBV29-1 | SVESSGGSDTQY
TRBV14 | ASSLNPGTSYT
TRBV28 | ASSLLSGVVPGANVLT
TRBV6-1 | ASSDTSAGANVLT
TRBV6-1 | ASSGQGAPIYEQY
TRBV4-3 | ASSRGGTNVNEQY
TRBV9 | ASSGTGITTDTQY
TRBV4-2 | ASSQFLDRSNTEAF
TRBV11-3 | ASTHGQGQTGELF
TRBV5-1 | ASSLESASYGYT
TRBV11-2 | ASSLATGGGETQY